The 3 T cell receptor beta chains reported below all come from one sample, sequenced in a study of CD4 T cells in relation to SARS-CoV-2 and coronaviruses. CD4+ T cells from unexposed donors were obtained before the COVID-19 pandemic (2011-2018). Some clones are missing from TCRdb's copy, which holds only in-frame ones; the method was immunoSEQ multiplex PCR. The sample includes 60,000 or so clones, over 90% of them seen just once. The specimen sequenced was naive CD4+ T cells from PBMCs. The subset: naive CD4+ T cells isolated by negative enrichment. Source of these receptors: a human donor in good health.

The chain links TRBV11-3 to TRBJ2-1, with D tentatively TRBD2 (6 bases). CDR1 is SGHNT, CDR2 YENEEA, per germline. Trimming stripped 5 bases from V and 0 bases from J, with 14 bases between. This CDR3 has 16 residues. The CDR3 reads CASSLSSARSYNEQFF. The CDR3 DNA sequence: TGTGCCAGCAGCCTCTCTAGCGCTCGCTCCTACAATGAGCAGTTCTTC.

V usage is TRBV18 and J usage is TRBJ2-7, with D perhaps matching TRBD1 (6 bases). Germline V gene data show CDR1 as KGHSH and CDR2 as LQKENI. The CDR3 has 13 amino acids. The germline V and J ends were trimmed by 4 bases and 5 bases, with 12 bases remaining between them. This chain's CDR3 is CASSQQGYDEQYF. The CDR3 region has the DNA TGTGCCAGCTCACAACAGGGATACGACGAGCAGTACTTC.

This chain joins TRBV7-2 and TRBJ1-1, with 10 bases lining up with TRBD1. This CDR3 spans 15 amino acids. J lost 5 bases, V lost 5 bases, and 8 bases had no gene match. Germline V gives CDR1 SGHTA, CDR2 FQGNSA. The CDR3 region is CASSEGQGTRTEAFF. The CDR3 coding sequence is TGTGCCAGCAGCGAGGGACAGGGGACGCGAACTGAAGCTTTCTTT.